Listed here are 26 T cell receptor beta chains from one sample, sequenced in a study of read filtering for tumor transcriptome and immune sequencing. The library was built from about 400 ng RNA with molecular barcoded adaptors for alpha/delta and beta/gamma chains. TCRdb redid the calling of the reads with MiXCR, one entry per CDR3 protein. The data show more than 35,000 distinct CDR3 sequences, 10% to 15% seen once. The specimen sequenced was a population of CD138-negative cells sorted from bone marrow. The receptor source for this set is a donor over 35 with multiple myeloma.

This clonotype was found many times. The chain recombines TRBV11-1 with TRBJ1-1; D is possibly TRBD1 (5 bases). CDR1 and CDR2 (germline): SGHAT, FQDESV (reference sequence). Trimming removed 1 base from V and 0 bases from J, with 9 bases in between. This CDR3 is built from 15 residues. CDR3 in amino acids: CASSLGGNMNTEAFF. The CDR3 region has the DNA TGTGCCAGCAGCTTAGGGGGGAACATGAACACTGAAGCTTTCTTT.

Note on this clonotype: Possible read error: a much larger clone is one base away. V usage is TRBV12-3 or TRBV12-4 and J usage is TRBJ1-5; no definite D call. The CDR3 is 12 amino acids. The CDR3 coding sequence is TGTGCCAGGAGTTTAATGAGTCAGCCCCAGCATTTT. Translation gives CARSLMSQPQHF.

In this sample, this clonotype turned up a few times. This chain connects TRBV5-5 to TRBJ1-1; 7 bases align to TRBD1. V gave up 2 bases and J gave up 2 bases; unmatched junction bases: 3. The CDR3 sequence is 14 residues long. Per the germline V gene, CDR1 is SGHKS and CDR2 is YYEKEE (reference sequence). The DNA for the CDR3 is TGTGCCAGCAGCTTAAGGACAGGAAACACTGAAGCTTTCTTT. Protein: CASSLRTGNTEAFF.

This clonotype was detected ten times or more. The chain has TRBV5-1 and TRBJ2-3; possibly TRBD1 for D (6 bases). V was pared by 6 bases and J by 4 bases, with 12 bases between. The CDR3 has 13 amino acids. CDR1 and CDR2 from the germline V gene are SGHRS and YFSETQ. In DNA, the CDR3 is TGCGCCAGCACCAGACAGGTGCCAGATACGCAGTATTTT. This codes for CASTRQVPDTQYF. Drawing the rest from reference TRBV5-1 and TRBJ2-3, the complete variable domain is KAGVTQTPRYLIKTRGQQVTLSCSPISGHRSVSWYQQTPGQGLQFLFEYFSETQRNKGNFPGRFSGRQFSNSRSEMNVSTLELGDSALYLCASTRQVPDTQYFGPGTRLTVL.

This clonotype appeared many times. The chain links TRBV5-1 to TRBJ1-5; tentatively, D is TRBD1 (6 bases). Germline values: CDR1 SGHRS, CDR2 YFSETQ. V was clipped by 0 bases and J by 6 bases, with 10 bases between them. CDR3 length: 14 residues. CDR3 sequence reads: CASSLDGGTQPQHF. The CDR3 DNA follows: TGCGCCAGCAGCTTGGACGGGGGCACTCAGCCCCAGCATTTT.

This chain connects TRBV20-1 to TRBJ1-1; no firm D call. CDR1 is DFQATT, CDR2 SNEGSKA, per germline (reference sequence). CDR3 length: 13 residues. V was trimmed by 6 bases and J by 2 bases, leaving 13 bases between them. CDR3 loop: CSAYFRINTEAFF. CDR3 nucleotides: TGCAGTGCATACTTCAGGATAAACACTGAAGCTTTCTTT.

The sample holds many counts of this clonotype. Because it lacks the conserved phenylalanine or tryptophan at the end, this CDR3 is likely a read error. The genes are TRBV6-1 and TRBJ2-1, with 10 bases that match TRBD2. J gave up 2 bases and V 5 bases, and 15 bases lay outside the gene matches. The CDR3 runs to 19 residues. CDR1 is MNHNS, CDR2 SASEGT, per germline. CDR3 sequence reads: CASSRYPSGGAGTYNEQFL. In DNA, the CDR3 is TGTGCCAGCAGTCGATACCCCAGCGGGGGGGCCGGGACCTACAATGAGCAGTTCCTC.

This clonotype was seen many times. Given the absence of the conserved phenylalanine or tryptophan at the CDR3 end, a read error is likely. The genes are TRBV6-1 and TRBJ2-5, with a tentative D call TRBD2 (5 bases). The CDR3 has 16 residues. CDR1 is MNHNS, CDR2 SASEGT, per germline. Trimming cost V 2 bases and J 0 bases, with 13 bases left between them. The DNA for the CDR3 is TGTGCCAGCAGTGAACTTCGGGGAGAATACCAAGAGACCCAGTACCTC. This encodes CASSELRGEYQETQYL.

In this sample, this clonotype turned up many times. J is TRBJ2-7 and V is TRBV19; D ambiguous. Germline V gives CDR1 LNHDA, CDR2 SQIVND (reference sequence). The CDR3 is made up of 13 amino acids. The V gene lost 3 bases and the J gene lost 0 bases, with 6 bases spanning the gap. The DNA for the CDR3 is TGTGCCAGTAGTATCGCGCTCTCCTACGAGCAGTACTTC. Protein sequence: CASSIALSYEQYF.

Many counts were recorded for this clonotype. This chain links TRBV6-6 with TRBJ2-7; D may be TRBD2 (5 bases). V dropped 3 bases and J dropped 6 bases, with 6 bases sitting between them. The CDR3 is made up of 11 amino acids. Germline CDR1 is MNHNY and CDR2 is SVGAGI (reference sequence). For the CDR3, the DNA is TGTGCCAGCAGTTATGGGAGCGAGCAGTACTTC. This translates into CASSYGSEQYF.

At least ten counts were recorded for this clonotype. CDR3 bases: TGTGCCAGCAGCCCCGCCGTTGGGGAGACCCAGTACTTC. Its protein product is CASSPAVGETQYF. The rearrangement uses TRBV7-2 and TRBJ2-5, with D uncertain. The CDR3 is 13 residues long. The ends were cut back, 5 bases at V and 5 bases at J, with 12 bases in the middle. The germline CDR1 and CDR2 sequences are SGHTA and FQGNSA.

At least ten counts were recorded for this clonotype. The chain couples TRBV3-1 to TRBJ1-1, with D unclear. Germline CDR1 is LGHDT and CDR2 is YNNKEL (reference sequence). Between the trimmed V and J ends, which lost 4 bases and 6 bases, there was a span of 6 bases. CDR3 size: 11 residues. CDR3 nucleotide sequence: TGTGCCAGCAGCCGCGGTCCTGAAGCTTTCTTT. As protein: CASSRGPEAFF.

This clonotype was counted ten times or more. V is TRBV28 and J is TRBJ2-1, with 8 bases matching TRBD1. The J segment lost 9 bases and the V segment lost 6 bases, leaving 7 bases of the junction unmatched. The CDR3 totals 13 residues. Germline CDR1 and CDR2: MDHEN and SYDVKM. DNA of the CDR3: TGTGCCAGCAGCCCGACAGGGGATTTTGAGCAGTTCTTC. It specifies CASSPTGDFEQFF.

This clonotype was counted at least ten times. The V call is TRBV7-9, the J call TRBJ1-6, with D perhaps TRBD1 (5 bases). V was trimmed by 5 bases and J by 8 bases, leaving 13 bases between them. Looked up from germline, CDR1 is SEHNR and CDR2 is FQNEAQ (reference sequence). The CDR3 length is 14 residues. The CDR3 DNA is TGTGCCAGCAGCCTCCAGGGTCAGCATTCACCCCTCCACTTT. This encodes CASSLQGQHSPLHF.

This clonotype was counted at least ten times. The CDR3 spells CASSLGTGTEQYF. CDR3 in DNA: TGTGCCAGCAGCTTAGGGACAGGGACCGAGCAGTACTTC. The V call is TRBV11-3, the J call TRBJ2-7, with 8 bases that match TRBD1. The CDR3 extends over 13 amino acids. V lost 1 base and J lost 6; bases outside the gene matches: 2. Germline V gene sequence: CDR1 SGHNT, CDR2 YENEEA.

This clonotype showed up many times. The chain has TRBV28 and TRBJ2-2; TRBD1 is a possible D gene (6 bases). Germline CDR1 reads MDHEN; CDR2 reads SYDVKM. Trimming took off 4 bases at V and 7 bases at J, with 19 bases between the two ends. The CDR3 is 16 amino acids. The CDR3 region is CASSYSGTGSDGELFF. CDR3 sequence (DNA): TGTGCCAGCAGTTATTCGGGAACAGGGTCGGACGGGGAGCTGTTTTTT.

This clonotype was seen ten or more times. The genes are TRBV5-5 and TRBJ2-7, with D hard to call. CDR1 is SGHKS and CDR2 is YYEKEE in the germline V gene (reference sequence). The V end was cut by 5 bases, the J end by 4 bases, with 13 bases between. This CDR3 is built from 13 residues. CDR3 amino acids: CASRPAPSYEQYF. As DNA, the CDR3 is TGTGCCAGCAGACCCGCCCCTTCTTACGAGCAGTACTTC. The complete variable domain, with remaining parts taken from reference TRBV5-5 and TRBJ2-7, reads DAGVTQSPTHLIKTRGQQVTLRCSPISGHKSVSWYQQVLGQGPQFIFQYYEKEERGRGNFPDRFSARQFPNYSSELNVNALLLGDSALYLCASRPAPSYEQYFGPGTRLTVT.

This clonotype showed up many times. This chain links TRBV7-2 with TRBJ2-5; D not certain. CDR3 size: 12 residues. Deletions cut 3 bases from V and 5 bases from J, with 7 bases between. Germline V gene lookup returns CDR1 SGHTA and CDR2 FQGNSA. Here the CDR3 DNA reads TGTGCCAGCAGCTTTGGCGGCGAGACCCAGTACTTC. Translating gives CASSFGGETQYF.

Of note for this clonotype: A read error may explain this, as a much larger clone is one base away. Here the CDR3 reads CAGSLGVTEAFF. CDR3 nucleotide sequence: TGTGCCGGCAGCTTAGGGGTCACTGAAGCTTTCTTT. V and J are TRBV7-2 and TRBJ1-1; D perhaps matches TRBD1 (5 bases). CDR3 length: 12 residues. Germline V lookup: CDR1 SGHTA, CDR2 FQGNSA.

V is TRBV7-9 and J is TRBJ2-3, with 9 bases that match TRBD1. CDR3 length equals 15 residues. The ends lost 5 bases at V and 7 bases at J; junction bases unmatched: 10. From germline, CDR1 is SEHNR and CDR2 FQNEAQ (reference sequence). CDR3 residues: CASSHQDRGKNTQYF. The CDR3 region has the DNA TGTGCCAGCAGCCACCAGGACAGGGGTAAAAATACGCAGTATTTT.

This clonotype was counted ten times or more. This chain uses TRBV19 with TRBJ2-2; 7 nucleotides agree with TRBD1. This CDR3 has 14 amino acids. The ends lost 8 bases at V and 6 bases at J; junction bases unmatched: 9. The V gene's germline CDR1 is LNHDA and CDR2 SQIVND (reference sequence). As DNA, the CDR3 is TGTGCCAGTCACAGGGGTCAAGGTTCCGGGGAGCTGTTTTTT. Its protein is CASHRGQGSGELFF.

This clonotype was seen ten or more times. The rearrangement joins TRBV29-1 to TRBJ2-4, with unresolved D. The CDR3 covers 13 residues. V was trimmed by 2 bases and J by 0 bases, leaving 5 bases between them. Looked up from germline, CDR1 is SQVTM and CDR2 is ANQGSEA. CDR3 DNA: TGCAGCGTTGAAAGGCTAGCCAAAAACATTCAGTACTTC. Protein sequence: CSVERLAKNIQYF.

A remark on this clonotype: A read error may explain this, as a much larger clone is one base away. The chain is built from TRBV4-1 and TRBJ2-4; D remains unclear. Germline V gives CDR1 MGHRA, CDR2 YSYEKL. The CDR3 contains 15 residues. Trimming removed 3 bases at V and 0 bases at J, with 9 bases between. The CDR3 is CASSHRTEAKNIQYF. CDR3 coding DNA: TGCGCCAGCAGCCATCGGACCGAAGCCAAAAACATTCAGTACTTC.

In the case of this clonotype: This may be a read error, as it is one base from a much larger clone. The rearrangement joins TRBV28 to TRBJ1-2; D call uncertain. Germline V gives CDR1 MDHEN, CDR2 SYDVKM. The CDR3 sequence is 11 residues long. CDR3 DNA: TGTGCCGGCAGGCTGAGCCGGGGCTACACCTTC. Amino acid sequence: CAGRLSRGYTF.

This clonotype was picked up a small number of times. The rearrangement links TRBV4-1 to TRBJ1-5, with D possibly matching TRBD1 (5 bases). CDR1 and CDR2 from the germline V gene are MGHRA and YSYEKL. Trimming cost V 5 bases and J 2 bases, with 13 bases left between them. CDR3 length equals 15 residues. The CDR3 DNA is TGCGCCAGCAGCGGAGGGGTTTATCGCAATCAGCCCCAGCATTTT. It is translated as CASSGGVYRNQPQHF.

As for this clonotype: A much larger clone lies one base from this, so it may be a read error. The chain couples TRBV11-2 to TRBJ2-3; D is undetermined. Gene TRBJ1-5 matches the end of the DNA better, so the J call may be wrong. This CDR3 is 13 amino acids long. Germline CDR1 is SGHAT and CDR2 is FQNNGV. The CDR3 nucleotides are TGTGCCAGCAGCGGGTGGAGCACAGATACGCAGCATTTT. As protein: CASSGWSTDTQHF.